These 13 T cell receptor beta chains were sequenced from one sample in a study of T cell repertoires in cytomegalovirus infection. Their specific antigens are unknown. TCRdb used MiXCR to reprocess the reads, holding one entry per CDR3 protein. Found here are around 800,000 distinct CDR3 sequences, around a third of them singletons; the top ten hold over 10%. Material: cultured CD8+ T cells from PBMCs, obtained from culture after CMV antigen stimulation. The receptors derive from a human donor in good health (CMV status not recorded). Some clones in this sample may be carry-over from other donors' samples.

This chain uses TRBV6-1 with TRBJ2-2; no clear D gene. V lost 6 bases and J lost 4, with 15 bases in between. The CDR3 loop spans 15 amino acids. Germline CDR1 reads MNHNS; CDR2 reads SASEGT. Here the CDR3 DNA reads TGTGCCAGCAGCCCCTGGCCATCGTCCACCGGGGAGCTGTTTTTT. This sequence encodes CASSPWPSSTGELFF.

This clonotype was recorded a few times. The rearrangement uses TRBV20-1 and TRBJ1-2; 9 positions agree with TRBD1. CDR3 length: 13 residues. Losses at the gene ends were 6 bases for V and 3 bases for J; bases not matched to a gene: 5. The germline V gene has CDR1 DFQATT and CDR2 SNEGSKA (reference sequence). The CDR3 nucleotides are TGCAGTGCCCGGGACAGGGATTACTATGGCTACACCTTC. It encodes CSARDRDYYGYTF.

This clonotype has a handful of counts. V gene TRBV7-6 combines with J gene TRBJ1-1, with 8 bases that match TRBD1. CDR3 length equals 14 residues. The V gene's germline CDR1 is SGHVS and CDR2 FNYEAQ. V trimming: 6 bases; J trimming: 3 bases; junction bases outside the gene matches: 6. CDR3 nucleotides: TGTGCCAGCAGACCTCAGGGGGCGTACACTGAAGCTTTCTTT. Its protein product is CASRPQGAYTEAFF. Looking up the rest from reference TRBV7-6 and TRBJ1-1 gives the full variable domain: GAGVSQSPRYKVTKRGQDVALRCDPISGHVSLYWYRQALGQGPEFLTYFNYEAQQDKSGLPNDRFSAERPEGSISTLTIQRTEQRDSAMYRCASRPQGAYTEAFFGQGTRLTVV.

Details on this clonotype: An end of the junction does not agree with germline; a read error may underlie this. This chain connects TRBV24-1 to TRBJ2-1, with TRBD1 matching over 7 bases. The CDR3 is 11 residues long. The germline gives CDR1 KGHDR, CDR2 SFDVKD. The CDR3 reads CTTSRGNEQFF. The CDR3 bases are TGTACCACCTCCAGGGGGAATGAGCAGTTCTTC.

V and J are TRBV27 and TRBJ2-3; D is undetermined. The CDR3 is 14 residues long. Germline CDR1 is MNHEY and CDR2 is SMNVEV (reference sequence). Trimming removed 1 base from V and 6 bases from J, with 11 bases in between. CDR3 region: CASSLFTAKDTQYF. In nucleotides, the CDR3 is TGTGCCAGCAGTTTATTTACGGCGAAGGATACGCAGTATTTT.

The chain is built from TRBV9 and TRBJ1-2; 8 bases align to TRBD1. This CDR3 is 16 amino acids long. Germline trimming cut 0 bases from V and 4 bases from J; bases unmatched to any gene: 8. The V gene's germline CDR1 is SGDLS and CDR2 YYNGEE. CDR3 protein: CASSVVADRAIYGYTF. The CDR3 nucleotides read TGTGCCAGCAGCGTAGTTGCGGACAGGGCGATCTATGGCTACACCTTC.

This clonotype was seen more than once but under ten times. A junction end diverges from the germline sequence, so it may reflect a read error. J is TRBJ2-2 and V is TRBV7-7; 9 nucleotides align to TRBD2. The CDR3 has 16 amino acids. Germline V gene data show CDR1 as SSHAT and CDR2 as FNYEAQ (reference sequence). The chain's CDR3 is CASSLYERGDAGELFF. DNA for the CDR3: TGTGCTAGCAGCTTATATGAGCGGGGGGACGCCGGGGAGCTGTTTTTT.

In nucleotides, the CDR3 is TGTGCCAGCAGCTTAGCTAGGACAGGCTACAATGAGCAGTTCTTC. Its translation is CASSLARTGYNEQFF. This chain links TRBV7-8 with TRBJ2-1; 7 bases agree with TRBD1. Germline CDR1 and CDR2: SGHVS and FQNEAQ. The junction had 2 bases not matched to a gene; V was cut back by 0 bases and J by 3 bases. The CDR3 spans 15 residues.

This clonotype was detected a few times. CDR3 nucleotides: TGCAGCGTTGAAGAAGAGGAGACAGGGGTTTGGTCACCCCTCCACTTT. It is translated as CSVEEEETGVWSPLHF. The chain has TRBV29-1 and TRBJ1-6; 8 bases are shared with TRBD1. The CDR3 has 16 amino acids. Germline loops: CDR1 SQVTM, CDR2 ANQGSEA. The V segment lost 0 bases and the J segment 10 bases; nucleotides outside the gene matches: 11.

The chain employs TRBV12-3 or TRBV12-4 and TRBJ2-5, with 11 bases lining up with TRBD2. There are 18 residues in the CDR3. V lost 3 bases and J lost 2; bases outside the gene matches: 11. The CDR3 DNA reads as TGTGCCAGCAGTTTGATAACTAGCGGGGGTCCGGGACAAGAGACCCAGTACTTC. Translated: CASSLITSGGPGQETQYF.

The genes are TRBV6-6 and TRBJ1-1, with D possibly being TRBD1 (6 bases). The CDR3 loop spans 14 amino acids. The V end lost 0 bases, the J end lost 3 bases, and 8 bases lay between the germline ends. Germline V gene sequence: CDR1 MNHNY, CDR2 SVGAGI (reference sequence). CDR3 bases: TGTGCCAGCAGTTACTCGGGGGCCTACACTGAAGCTTTCTTT. Translating it yields CASSYSGAYTEAFF.

There are a few counts of this clonotype. The chain combines TRBV28 with TRBJ2-1, with TRBD2 as a possible D gene (5 bases). Germline assignment: CDR1 MDHEN and CDR2 SYDVKM. The CDR3 has 15 amino acids. V was cut by 7 bases and J by 0 bases, with 13 bases left in between. The CDR3 bases are TGTGCCAGCACCGCTAGCCGGAGCTCCTACAATGAGCAGTTCTTC. Translated: CASTASRSSYNEQFF.

The V gene is TRBV2, the J gene TRBJ1-5, with 11 positions matching TRBD1. Germline V lookup: CDR1 SNHLY, CDR2 FYNNEI. Unmatched junction bases numbered 4, after V lost 1 base and J lost 5 bases. The CDR3 has 16 amino acids. CDR3 DNA: TGTGCCAGCAGTGAAGATAGGACAGGGGGCTATCAGCCCCAGCATTTT. It yields the protein CASSEDRTGGYQPQHF. Full variable domain (rest looked up from reference TRBV2 and TRBJ1-5): EPEVTQTPSHQVTQMGQEVILRCVPISNHLYFYWYRQILGQKVEFLVSFYNNEISEKSEIFDDQFSVERPDGSNFTLKIRSTKLEDSAMYFCASSEDRTGGYQPQHFGDGTRLSIL.